Listed below are T cell receptor beta chains from one sample, sequenced in a study of T cells in Graves' hyperthyroidism and ophthalmopathy. Using its own MiXCR run on the multiplex PCR reads, TCRdb lists one record per CDR3 protein. The sample records more than 300,000 distinct CDR3 sequences, roughly 18% being singletons. The sample comprised blood. All receptors come from a man aged 18 to 30 with Graves' ophthalmopathy. Both conserved end residues are part of each CDR3. A D gene is named only where the DNA matches it firmly. Clone size is stated in some rows and not others, as once, few, many or a class when expanded.

TRBJ1-2	NA	TRBV20-1	few	TGCAGTGGCAGCGATAACTATGGCTACACCTTC	CSGSDNYGYTF
TRBJ2-3	NA	TRBV20-1	many	TGCAGTGCATTAGGGGGGTCAGATACGCAGTATTTT	CSALGGSDTQYF
TRBJ1-4	NA	TRBV9	many	TGTGCCAGCAGCGGAGACAGTGTCGCCGAAAAACTGTTTTTT	CASSGDSVAEKLFF
TRBJ1-2	NA	TRBV6-1	NA	TGTGCCAGCAGAACCTCAGGGGAGGTAAACTATGGCTACACCTTC	CASRTSGEVNYGYTF
TRBJ1-5	TRBD1	TRBV19	few	TGTGCCATCGCAGGGGGCAATCATCAGCCCCAGCATTTT	CAIAGGNHQPQHF
TRBJ2-2	TRBD1	TRBV7-9	NA	TGTGCCAGCAGCCGGACAGGGGTTAACACCGGGGAGCTGTTTTTT	CASSRTGVNTGELFF
TRBJ1-4	TRBD1	TRBV6-1	NA	TGTGCCAGCAGGAGAACAGGGGGAACTAATGAAAAACTGTTTTTT	CASRRTGGTNEKLFF
TRBJ2-3	TRBD2	TRBV18	many	TGTGCCAGCTCATCTAGCGGGGGGGCTGCGGATACGCAGTATTTT	CASSSSGGAADTQYF
TRBJ1-1	NA	TRBV7-9	many	TGTGCCAGCAGCTCAGTCAATTCCCCCAACACTGAAGCTTTCTTT	CASSSVNSPNTEAFF
TRBJ2-2	NA	TRBV6-1	many	TGTGCCAGCAGTGACGGCGGCGCGAACACCGGGGAGCTGTTTTTT	CASSDGGANTGELFF
TRBJ2-7	NA	TRBV9	many	TGTGCCAGCGGCATGGGCTTCTCCTACGAGCAGTACTTC	CASGMGFSYEQYF
TRBJ1-5	TRBD1	TRBV7-8	few	TGTGCCAGCAGCCCCCGACAGGGTGGAGAGCAGCCCCAGCATTTT	CASSPRQGGEQPQHF
TRBJ1-6	NA	TRBV7-9	few	TGTGCCAGCAGCTTAGCAGAGAAGCATTCACCCCTCCACTTT	CASSLAEKHSPLHF
TRBJ2-7	NA	TRBV3-1	NA	TGTGCCAGCAGCTCCGTGGGCGGGAACCGTTACGAGCAGTACTTC	CASSSVGGNRYEQYF
TRBJ1-2	NA	TRBV10-2	few	TGCGCCAGCGGTGACAGGTTCTTTGGCTACACCTTC	CASGDRFFGYTF
TRBJ2-7	TRBD1	TRBV6-2/TRBV6-3	many	TGTGCCAGCATCTCCGCCCGGGACAGGGCCCCCGAGCAGTACTTC	CASISARDRAPEQYF
TRBJ2-7	NA	TRBV3-1	many	TGTGCCAGCAGCCAAGAGGACGGGGGCGCCTCCTACGAGCAGTACTTC	CASSQEDGGASYEQYF
TRBJ2-7	TRBD1	TRBV24-1	many	TGTGCCACCAGTGAGTCTTCCGGGACAGGGACTCACGAGCAGTACTTC	CATSESSGTGTHEQYF
TRBJ1-1	NA	TRBV7-8	many	TGTGCCAGCAGCCCGGGGGGGACGAACACTGAAGCTTTCTTT	CASSPGGTNTEAFF
TRBJ2-4	NA	TRBV20-1	few	TGCAGTGCTACAGGTAGCACGTTGGCCAAAAACATTCAGTACTTC	CSATGSTLAKNIQYF
TRBJ2-7	TRBD1	TRBV2	many	TGTGCCAGCGGGGGACAGGGCGGTTCTTACGAGCAGTACTTC	CASGGQGGSYEQYF
TRBJ2-1	TRBD1	TRBV13	many	TGTGCCAGCAGCCTACTGGGACAGGGGGAGTACAATGAGCAGTTCTTC	CASSLLGQGEYNEQFF
TRBJ2-1	TRBD2	TRBV20-1	NA	TGCAGTGCTAGAGGCGGGGGGGGGCCGAATGAGCAGTTCTTC	CSARGGGGPNEQFF
TRBJ1-2	TRBD1	TRBV2	NA	TGTGCCAGCGAAAGGACAGGGTCGAACTATGGCTACACCTTC	CASERTGSNYGYTF
TRBJ1-1	TRBD1	TRBV15	NA	TGTGCCACCAGCACCCCTGGGACAGGCATGAACACTGAAGCTTTCTTT	CATSTPGTGMNTEAFF
TRBJ2-3	TRBD2	TRBV6-4	NA	TGTGCCAGCAGTGAGCGGGGGGGCAGCACAGATACGCAGTATTTT	CASSERGGSTDTQYF
TRBJ1-1	NA	TRBV9	NA	TGTGCCAGCAGCCCAGGGTTGGGTGACACTGAAGCTTTCTTT	CASSPGLGDTEAFF
TRBJ2-3	TRBD1	TRBV6-2/TRBV6-3	NA	TGTGCCAGCAGCCCTAACAGGGGAGATCAGTATTTT	CASSPNRGDQYF
TRBJ1-2	NA	TRBV28	many	TGTGCCAGCAGCATCCGGACGGGAGAGAGCTACACCTTC	CASSIRTGESYTF
TRBJ2-7	NA	TRBV7-9	many	TGTGCCAGCAGCTTAGAAGGACCACCCTACGAGCAGTACTTC	CASSLEGPPYEQYF
TRBJ1-2	NA	TRBV2	NA	TGTGCCAGCAGTGAGGAGGATGGCTACACCTTC	CASSEEDGYTF
TRBJ1-6	NA	TRBV4-2	once	TGTGCCAGCAGCCAAGGAGAATCGAGGTCACCCCTCCACTTT	CASSQGESRSPLHF
TRBJ1-6	NA	TRBV20-1	many	TGCAGTGCTAGGATTGGGGGCGAGAGTTCACCCCTCCACTTT	CSARIGGESSPLHF
TRBJ2-2	TRBD2	TRBV29-1	NA	TGCAGCGTCGGCGGGGGGCCTCTTCTGAACACCGGGGAGCTGTTTTTT	CSVGGGPLLNTGELFF
TRBJ1-4	NA	TRBV12-3/TRBV12-4	many	TGTGCCAGCAGCACACAGAGGCCTAATGAAAAACTGTTTTTT	CASSTQRPNEKLFF
TRBJ2-1	NA	TRBV7-3	few	TGTGCCAGCAGCCCTCAGACAGGCCTGAATGAGCAGTTCTTC	CASSPQTGLNEQFF
TRBJ2-3	NA	TRBV11-2	many	TGTGCCAGCAGCTTTGGGGGGCCGGGACCCACAGATACGCAGTATTTT	CASSFGGPGPTDTQYF
TRBJ2-7	NA	TRBV3-1	few	TGTGCCAGCAGCCAAGAGGCCCACTCCTACGAGCAGTACTTC	CASSQEAHSYEQYF
TRBJ2-7	NA	TRBV9	few	TGTGCCAGCAGCCTCCGGGGGCAGGGAACCTACGAGCAGTACTTC	CASSLRGQGTYEQYF
TRBJ1-2	NA	TRBV29-1	NA	TGCAGCGTTGAACTAAGCGACGGCAGCCTCTATGGCTACACCTTC	CSVELSDGSLYGYTF
TRBJ1-5	NA	TRBV28	many	TGTGCCAGCAGTTTCTACAGGGTCAATCAGCCCCAGCATTTT	CASSFYRVNQPQHF
TRBJ2-7	NA	TRBV7-9	few	TGTGCCAGCAGCACGACCGTCCTCTCCGAGCAGTACTTC	CASSTTVLSEQYF
TRBJ1-4	TRBD1	TRBV3-1	many	TGTGCCAGCAGCCTGCGACAGGGGTATAATGAAAAACTGTTTTTT	CASSLRQGYNEKLFF
TRBJ1-1	TRBD1	TRBV4-1	NA	TGCGCCAGCAGCCTAGGACAGGCCGTGGGCACTGAAGCTTTCTTT	CASSLGQAVGTEAFF
TRBJ2-1	NA	TRBV24-1	many	TGTGCCACCAGTGATACCGGGCCCCATGAGCAGTTCTTC	CATSDTGPHEQFF
TRBJ2-5	TRBD2	TRBV20-1	NA	TGCAGTGCCGCAAGCGGGAGGGTTGTCGAGACCCAGTACTTC	CSAASGRVVETQYF
TRBJ2-2	TRBD1	TRBV5-1	NA	TGCGCCAGCAGCCCGATGACAGGGGACACCGGGGAGCTGTTTTTT	CASSPMTGDTGELFF
TRBJ2-7	NA	TRBV7-2	many	TGTGCCAGCAGCTTATTAGCAGGCAAAAGCGAGCAGTACTTC	CASSLLAGKSEQYF
TRBJ2-7	NA	TRBV7-6	NA	TGTGCCAGCAGCTTATCATCGGGACTCCCCGGAGATATCGCCTACGAGCAGTACTTC	CASSLSSGLPGDIAYEQYF
TRBJ1-2	NA	TRBV18	many	TGTGCCAGCTCACCAGAGGTGAAACAGGGATATGGCTACACCTTC	CASSPEVKQGYGYTF
TRBJ2-5	TRBD2	TRBV20-1	NA	TGCAGTGCCCTAGCGGGGGGGAAGAAAGAGACCCAGTACTTC	CSALAGGKKETQYF
TRBJ2-2	NA	TRBV14	NA	TGTGCCAGCAGCCCGGGGATAAACACCGGGGAGCTGTTTTTT	CASSPGINTGELFF
TRBJ1-5	NA	TRBV9	many	TGTGCCAGCAGCGTAGGTGGGGGCAATCAGCCCCAGCATTTT	CASSVGGGNQPQHF
TRBJ1-1	NA	TRBV5-1	many	TGCGCCAGCAGCTCGTACACGAACACTGAAGCTTTCTTT	CASSSYTNTEAFF
TRBJ1-5	TRBD1	TRBV19	NA	TGTGCCAGTAGTATGCGACAGGGGATACCCAGTAGCAATCAGCCCCAGCATTTT	CASSMRQGIPSSNQPQHF
TRBJ2-1	NA	TRBV24-1	NA	TGTGCCACCAGTGTGGTCGGGGGTAATGAGCAGTTCTTC	CATSVVGGNEQFF
TRBJ2-1	NA	TRBV14	NA	TGTGCCAGCAGCTCTGGGGAAGGCAATGAGCAGTTCTTC	CASSSGEGNEQFF
TRBJ2-7	TRBD1	TRBV28	NA	TGTGCCAGCAGTTCGCCTGGGGACAGGGGTACCTACGAGCAGTACTTC	CASSSPGDRGTYEQYF
TRBJ1-5	NA	TRBV29-1	NA	TGCAGCGTTGAAAGGCCCCACGCAAGGGTGAGCAATCAGCCCCAGCATTTT	CSVERPHARVSNQPQHF